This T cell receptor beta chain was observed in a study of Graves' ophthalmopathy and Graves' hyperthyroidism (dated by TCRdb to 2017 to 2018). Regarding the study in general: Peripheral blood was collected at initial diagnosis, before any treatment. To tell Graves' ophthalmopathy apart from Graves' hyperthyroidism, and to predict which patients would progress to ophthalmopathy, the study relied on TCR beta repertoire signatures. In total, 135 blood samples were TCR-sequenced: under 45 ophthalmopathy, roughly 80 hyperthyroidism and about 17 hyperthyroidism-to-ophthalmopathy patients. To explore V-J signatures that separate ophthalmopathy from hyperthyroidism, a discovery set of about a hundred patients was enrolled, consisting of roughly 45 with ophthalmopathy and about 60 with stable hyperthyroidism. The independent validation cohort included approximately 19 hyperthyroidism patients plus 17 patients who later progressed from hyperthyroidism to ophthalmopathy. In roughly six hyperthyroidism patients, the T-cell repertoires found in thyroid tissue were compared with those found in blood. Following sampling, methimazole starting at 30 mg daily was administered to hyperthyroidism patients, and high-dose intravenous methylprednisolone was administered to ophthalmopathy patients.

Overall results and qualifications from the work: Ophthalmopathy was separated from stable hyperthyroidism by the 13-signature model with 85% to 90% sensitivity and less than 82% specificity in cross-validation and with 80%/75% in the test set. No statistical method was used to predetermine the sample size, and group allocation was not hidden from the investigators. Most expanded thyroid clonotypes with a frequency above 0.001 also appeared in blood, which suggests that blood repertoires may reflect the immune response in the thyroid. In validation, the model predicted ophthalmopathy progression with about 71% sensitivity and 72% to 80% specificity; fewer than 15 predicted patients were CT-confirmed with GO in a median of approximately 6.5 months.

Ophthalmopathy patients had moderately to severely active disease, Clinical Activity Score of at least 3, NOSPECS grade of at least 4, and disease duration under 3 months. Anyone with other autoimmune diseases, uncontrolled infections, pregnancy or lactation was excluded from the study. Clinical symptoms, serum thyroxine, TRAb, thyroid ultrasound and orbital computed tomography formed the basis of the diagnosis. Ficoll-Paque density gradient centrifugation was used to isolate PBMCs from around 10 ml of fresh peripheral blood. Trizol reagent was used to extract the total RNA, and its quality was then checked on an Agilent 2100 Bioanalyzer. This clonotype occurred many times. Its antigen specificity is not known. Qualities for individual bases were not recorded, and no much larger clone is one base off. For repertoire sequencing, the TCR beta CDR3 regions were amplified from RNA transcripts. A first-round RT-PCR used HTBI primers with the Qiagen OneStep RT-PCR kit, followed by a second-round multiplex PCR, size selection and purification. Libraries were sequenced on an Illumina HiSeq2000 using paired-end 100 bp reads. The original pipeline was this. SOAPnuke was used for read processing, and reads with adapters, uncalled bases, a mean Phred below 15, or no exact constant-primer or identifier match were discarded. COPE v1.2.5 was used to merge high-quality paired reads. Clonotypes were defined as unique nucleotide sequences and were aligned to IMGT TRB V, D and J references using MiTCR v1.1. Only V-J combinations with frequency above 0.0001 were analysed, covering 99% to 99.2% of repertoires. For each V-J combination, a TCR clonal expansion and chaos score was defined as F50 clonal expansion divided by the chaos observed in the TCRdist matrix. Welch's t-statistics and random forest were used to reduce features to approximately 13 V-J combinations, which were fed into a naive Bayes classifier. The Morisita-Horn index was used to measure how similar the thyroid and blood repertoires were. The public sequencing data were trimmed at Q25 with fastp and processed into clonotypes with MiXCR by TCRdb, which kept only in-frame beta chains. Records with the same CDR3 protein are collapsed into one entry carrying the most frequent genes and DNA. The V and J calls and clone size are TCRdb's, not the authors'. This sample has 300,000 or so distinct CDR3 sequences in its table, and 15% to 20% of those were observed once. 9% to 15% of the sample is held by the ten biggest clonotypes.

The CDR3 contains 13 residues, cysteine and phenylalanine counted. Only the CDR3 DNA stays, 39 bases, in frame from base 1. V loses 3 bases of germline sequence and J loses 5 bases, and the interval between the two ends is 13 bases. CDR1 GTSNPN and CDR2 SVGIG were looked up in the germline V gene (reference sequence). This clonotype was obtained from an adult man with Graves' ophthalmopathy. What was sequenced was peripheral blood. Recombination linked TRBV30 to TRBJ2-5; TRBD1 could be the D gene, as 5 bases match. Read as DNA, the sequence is TGTGCCTGGAGCGACAGCGTCGGGGAGACCCAGTACTTC. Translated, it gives CAWSDSVGETQYF.